A single T cell receptor (beta chain) is shown here with its context. This CDR3 is built from 15 residues. The V and J ends lost 5 bases and 3 bases respectively, with 17 bases between them. The V gene's germline CDR1 is LGHNA and CDR2 YNFKEQ. The sample belongs to a study of T cell changes during pregnancy in multiple sclerosis. Method: immunoSEQ multiplex PCR; TCRdb's copy keeps in-frame clones and lacks some. The sample has more than 85,000 clones, 94% seen once. This sequence joins TRBV4-2 and TRBJ2-7; tentatively, D is TRBD2 (6 bases). This material consisted of peripheral blood, taken after pregnancy. The TCR was taken from a female donor in good health, enrolled as a control in a pregnancy study. The CDR3 loop reads CASSSRLVPDYEQYF. Here the CDR3 DNA reads TGTGCCAGCAGCTCACGACTAGTTCCCGACTACGAGCAGTACTTC.